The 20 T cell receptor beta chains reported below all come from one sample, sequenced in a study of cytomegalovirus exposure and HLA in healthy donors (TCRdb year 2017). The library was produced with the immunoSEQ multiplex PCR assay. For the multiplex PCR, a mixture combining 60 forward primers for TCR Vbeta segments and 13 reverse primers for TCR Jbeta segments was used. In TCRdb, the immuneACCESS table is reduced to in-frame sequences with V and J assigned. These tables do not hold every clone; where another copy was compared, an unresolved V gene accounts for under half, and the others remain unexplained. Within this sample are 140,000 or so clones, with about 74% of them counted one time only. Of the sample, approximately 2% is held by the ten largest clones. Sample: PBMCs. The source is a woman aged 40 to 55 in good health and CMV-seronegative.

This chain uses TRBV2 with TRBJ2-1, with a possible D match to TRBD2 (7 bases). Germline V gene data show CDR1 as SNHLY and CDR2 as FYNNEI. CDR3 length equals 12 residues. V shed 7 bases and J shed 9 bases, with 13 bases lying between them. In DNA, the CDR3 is TGTGCCAGCATTCGAAGGGGGGGTGAGCAGTTCTTC. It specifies CASIRRGGEQFF.

The CDR3 bases are TGCGCCAGCGAAGGACTAGAGGCGTCCTACGAGCAGTACTTC. As protein: CASEGLEASYEQYF. The chain links TRBV5-1 to TRBJ2-7; 7 nucleotides match TRBD2. This CDR3 is 14 amino acids long. The trim removed 7 bases at V and 1 base at J, leaving 8 bases unmatched. The germline gives CDR1 SGHRS, CDR2 YFSETQ.

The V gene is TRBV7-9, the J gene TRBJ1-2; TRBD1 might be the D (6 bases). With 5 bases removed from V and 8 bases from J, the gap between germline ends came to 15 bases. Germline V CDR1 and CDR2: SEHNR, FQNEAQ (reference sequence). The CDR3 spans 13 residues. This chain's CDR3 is CASSTGTLRGYTF. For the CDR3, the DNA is TGTGCCAGCAGCACCGGGACACTTCGGGGCTACACCTTC.

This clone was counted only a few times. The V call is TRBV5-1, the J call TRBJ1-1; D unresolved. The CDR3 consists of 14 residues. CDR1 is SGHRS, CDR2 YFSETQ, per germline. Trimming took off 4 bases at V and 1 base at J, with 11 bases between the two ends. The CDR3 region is CASSPGPTNTEAFF. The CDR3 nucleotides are TGCGCCAGCAGCCCGGGTCCCACGAACACTGAAGCTTTCTTT. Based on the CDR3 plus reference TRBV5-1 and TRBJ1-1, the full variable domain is KAGVTQTPRYLIKTRGQQVTLSCSPISGHRSVSWYQQTPGQGLQFLFEYFSETQRNKGNFPGRFSGRQFSNSRSEMNVSTLELGDSALYLCASSPGPTNTEAFFGQGTRLTVV.

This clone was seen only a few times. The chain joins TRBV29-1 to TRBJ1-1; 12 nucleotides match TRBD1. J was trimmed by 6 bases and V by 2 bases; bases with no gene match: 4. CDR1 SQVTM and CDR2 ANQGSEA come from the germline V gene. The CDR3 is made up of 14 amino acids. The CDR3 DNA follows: TGCAGCGTTGAAAGGGGACAGGGGGCTTCTGAAGCTTTCTTT. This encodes CSVERGQGASEAFF.

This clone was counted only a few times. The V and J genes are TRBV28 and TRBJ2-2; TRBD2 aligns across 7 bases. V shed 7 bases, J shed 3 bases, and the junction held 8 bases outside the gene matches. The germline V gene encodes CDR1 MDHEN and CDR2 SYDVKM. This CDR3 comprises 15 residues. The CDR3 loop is CASNPGGRHTGELFF. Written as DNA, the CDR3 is TGTGCCAGCAACCCGGGAGGCAGACACACCGGGGAGCTGTTTTTT.

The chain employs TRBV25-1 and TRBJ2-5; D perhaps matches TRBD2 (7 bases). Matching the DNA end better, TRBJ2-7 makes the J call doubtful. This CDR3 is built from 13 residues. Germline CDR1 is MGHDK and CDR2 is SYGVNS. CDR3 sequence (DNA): TGTGCCAGCAGTGGGGGGGGCATCTACGAGCAGTACTTC. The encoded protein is CASSGGGIYEQYF.

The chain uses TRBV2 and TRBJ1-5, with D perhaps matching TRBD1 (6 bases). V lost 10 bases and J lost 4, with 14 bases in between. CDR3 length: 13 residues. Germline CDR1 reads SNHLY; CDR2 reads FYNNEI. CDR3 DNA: TGTGCCACCCGCCGGGACAATAATCAGCCCCAGCATTTT. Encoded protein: CATRRDNNQPQHF.

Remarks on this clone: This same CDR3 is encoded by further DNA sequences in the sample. The CDR3 DNA follows: TGTGCCAGCAGCCTCACAGCTAACTATGGCTACACCTTC. This sequence encodes CASSLTANYGYTF. The J gene is TRBJ1-2, the V gene TRBV7-9; D unresolved. CDR3 length: 13 residues. Germline V gene lookup returns CDR1 SEHNR and CDR2 FQNEAQ (reference sequence). The V and J ends lost 5 bases and 0 bases respectively, with 7 bases between them.

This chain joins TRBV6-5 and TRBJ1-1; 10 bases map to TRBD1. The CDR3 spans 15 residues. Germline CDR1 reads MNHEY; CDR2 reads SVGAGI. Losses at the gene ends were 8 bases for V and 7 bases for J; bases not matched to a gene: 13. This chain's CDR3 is CASGTRTGGTGEAFF. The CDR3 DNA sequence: TGTGCCAGCGGGACTCGGACAGGGGGGACTGGTGAAGCTTTCTTT.

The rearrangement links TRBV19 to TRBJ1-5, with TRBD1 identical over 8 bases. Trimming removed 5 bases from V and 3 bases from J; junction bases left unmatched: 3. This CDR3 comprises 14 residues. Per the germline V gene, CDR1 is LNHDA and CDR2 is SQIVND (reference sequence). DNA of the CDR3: TGTGCCAGTAGTCGGACAGGGCCCAATCAGCCCCAGCATTTT. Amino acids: CASSRTGPNQPQHF.

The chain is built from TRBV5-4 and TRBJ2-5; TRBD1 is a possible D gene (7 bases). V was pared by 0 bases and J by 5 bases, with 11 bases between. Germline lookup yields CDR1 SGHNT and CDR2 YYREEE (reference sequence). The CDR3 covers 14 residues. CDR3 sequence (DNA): TGTGCCAGCAGCTTGGGACAGGGAGGTGAGACCCAGTACTTC. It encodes CASSLGQGGETQYF. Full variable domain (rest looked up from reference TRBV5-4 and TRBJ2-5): ETGVTQSPTHLIKTRGQQVTLRCSSQSGHNTVSWYQQALGQGPQFIFQYYREEENGRGNFPPRFSGLQFPNYSSELNVNALELDDSALYLCASSLGQGGETQYFGPGTRLLVL.

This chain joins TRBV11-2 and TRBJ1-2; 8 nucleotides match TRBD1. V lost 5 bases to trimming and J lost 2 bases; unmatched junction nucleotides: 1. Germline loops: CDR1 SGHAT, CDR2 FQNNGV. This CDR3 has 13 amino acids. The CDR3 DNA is TGTGCCAGCAGCGGACAGGGAAACTATGGCTACACCTTC. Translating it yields CASSGQGNYGYTF. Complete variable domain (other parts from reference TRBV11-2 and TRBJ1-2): EAGVAQSPRYKIIEKRQSVAFWCNPISGHATLYWYQQILGQGPKLLIQFQNNGVVDDSQLPKDRFSAERLKGVDSTLKIQPAKLEDSAVYLCASSGQGNYGYTFGSGTRLTVV.

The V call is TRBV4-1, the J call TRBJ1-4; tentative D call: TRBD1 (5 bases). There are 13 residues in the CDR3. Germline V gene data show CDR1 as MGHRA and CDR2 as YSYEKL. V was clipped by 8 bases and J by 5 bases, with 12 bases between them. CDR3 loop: CASGTGGNEKLFF. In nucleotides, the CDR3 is TGCGCCAGCGGGACGGGGGGGAATGAAAAACTGTTTTTT.

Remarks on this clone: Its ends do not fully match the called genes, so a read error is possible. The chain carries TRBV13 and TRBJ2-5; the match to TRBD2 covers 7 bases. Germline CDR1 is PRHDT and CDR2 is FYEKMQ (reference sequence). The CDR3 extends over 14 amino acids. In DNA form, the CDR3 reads TGTGCCAGCAGCTTAGGCTTAGGGGACTACGAGCAGCACTTC. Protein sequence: CASSLGLGDYEQHF.

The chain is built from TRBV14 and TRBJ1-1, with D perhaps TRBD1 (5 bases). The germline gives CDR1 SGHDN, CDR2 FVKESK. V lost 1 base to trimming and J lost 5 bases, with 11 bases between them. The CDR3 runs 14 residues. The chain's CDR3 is CASSQVGGRTEAFF. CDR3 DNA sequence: TGTGCCAGCAGCCAAGTCGGGGGGAGGACTGAAGCTTTCTTT. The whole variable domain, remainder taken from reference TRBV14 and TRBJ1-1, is EAGVTQFPSHSVIEKGQTVTLRCDPISGHDNLYWYRRVMGKEIKFLLHFVKESKQDESGMPNNRFLAERTGGTYSTLKVQPAELEDSGVYFCASSQVGGRTEAFFGQGTRLTVV.

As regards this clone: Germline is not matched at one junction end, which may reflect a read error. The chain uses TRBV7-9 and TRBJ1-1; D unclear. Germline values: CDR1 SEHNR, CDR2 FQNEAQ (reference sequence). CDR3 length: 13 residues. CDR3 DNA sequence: TGTTCCAGCAGCGCCGGGGTACACACTGAAGCTTTCTTT. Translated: CSSSAGVHTEAFF.

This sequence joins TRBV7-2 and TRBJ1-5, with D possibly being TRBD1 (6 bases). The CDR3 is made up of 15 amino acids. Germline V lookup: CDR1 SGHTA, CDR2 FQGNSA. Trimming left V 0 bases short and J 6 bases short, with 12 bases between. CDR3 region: CASSLAGGFTQPQHF. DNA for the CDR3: TGTGCCAGCAGCTTAGCAGGGGGATTCACTCAGCCCCAGCATTTT.

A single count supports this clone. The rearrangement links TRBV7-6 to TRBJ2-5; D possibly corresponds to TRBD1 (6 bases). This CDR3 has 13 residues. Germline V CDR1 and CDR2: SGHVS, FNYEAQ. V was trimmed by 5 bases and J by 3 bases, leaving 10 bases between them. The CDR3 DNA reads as TGTGCCAGCAGCCCCGGACAGAAAGAGACCCAGTACTTC. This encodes CASSPGQKETQYF.

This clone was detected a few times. This CDR3 is CASSPPTGIETQYF. The CDR3 DNA reads TGTGCCAGCAGCCCCCCCACGGGAATAGAGACCCAGTACTTC. The chain joins TRBV7-8 to TRBJ2-5, with D possibly matching TRBD2 (5 bases). The CDR3 sequence is 14 residues long. Germline CDR1 reads SGHVS; CDR2 reads FQNEAQ. Trimming cost V 5 bases and J 4 bases, with 14 bases left between them.